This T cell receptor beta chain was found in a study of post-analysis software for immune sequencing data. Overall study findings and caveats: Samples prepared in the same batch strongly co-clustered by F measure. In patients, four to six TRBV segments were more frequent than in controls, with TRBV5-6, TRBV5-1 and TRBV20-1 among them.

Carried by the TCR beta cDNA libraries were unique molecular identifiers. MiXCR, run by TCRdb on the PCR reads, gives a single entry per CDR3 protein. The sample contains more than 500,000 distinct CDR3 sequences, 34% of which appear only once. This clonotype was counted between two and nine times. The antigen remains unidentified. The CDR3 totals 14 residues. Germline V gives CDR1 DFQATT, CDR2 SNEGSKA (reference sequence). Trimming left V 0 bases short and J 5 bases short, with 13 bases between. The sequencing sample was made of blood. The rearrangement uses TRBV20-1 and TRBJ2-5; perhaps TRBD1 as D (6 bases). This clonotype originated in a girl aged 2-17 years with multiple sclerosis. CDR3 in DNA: TGCAGTGCTAGAGATCCTAATACAGGGGAGACCCAGTACTTC. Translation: CSARDPNTGETQYF.